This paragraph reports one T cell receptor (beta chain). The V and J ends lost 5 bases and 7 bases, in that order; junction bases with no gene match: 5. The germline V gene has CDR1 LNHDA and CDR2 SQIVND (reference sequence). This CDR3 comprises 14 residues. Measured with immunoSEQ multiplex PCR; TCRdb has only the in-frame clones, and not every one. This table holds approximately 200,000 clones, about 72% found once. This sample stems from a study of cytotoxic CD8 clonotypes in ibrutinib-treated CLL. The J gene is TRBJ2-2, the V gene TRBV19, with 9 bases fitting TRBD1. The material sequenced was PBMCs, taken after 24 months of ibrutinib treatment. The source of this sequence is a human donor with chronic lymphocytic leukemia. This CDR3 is CASSSTGGRGELFF. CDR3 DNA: TGTGCCAGTAGTTCGACAGGGGGTCGCGGGGAGCTGTTTTTT.